The present T cell receptor (beta chain) was sequenced within a study of regulatory T cells in long-lasting Graves disease. The germline CDR1 and CDR2 sequences are SEHNR and FQNEAQ (reference sequence). The CDR3 totals 14 residues. Trimming cost V 5 bases and J 7 bases, with 16 bases left between them. Noted time point: newly diagnosed GD, antithyroid drugs for less than 3 months. From PBMCs, RNA was extracted and then used to make the TCR library. For TCR beta, libraries came from iRepertoire HTBI primers and Arm-PCR of CDR3 regions. TCRdb reprocessed the multiplex PCR reads via MiXCR and lists one record per CDR3 protein. The repertoire has hundreds of thousands of distinct CDR3 sequences, roughly 17% of them found once; the top ten carry 25% to 30%. The data were also submitted as part of a second study, on T cells in Graves' hyperthyroidism and ophthalmopathy.

This TCR was recovered from a man aged 35-49 years with Graves disease. The sample here was peripheral blood mononuclear cells (PBMCs), taken at new diagnosis, from a patient treated with antithyroid drugs. The J gene is TRBJ2-3, the V gene TRBV7-9, with D unresolved. CDR3 in DNA: TGTGCCAGCAGCCCAACGGCCAGTCCTTATACGCAGTATTTT. This gives the protein CASSPTASPYTQYF.